This TCR beta chain is drawn from a study of sequential checkpoint blockade in melanoma. TCRdb keeps only in-frame clones here, not all; method: immunoSEQ multiplex PCR. The sample holds 17,000 or so clones, around 80% seen once. The CDR3 loop spans 13 amino acids. Germline assignment: CDR1 MNHEY and CDR2 SMNVEV (reference sequence). Trimming cost V 7 bases and J 2 bases, with 12 bases left between them. The treatment here: randomized to nivolumab then ipilimumab (arm A) or the reverse (arm B). The sequencing here drew on CD8+ T cells sorted from blood (inferred from file names), taken from a patient given nivolumab and ipilimumab in sequence. V usage is TRBV27 and J usage is TRBJ2-7; the D gene is possibly TRBD2 (5 bases). The sequence came from a human donor with melanoma. The CDR3 sequence: CASIGSGPYEQYF. For the CDR3, the DNA is TGTGCCAGCATTGGGAGCGGACCCTACGAGCAGTACTTC.